This record looks at one TCR beta chain sequence and its context. This specimen belongs to a study of T cell clones after liver transplantation. The germline V gene has CDR1 ENHRY and CDR2 SYGVKD. V was pared by 7 bases and J by 8 bases, with 20 bases between. The length of the CDR3 is 14 residues. The repertoire was sequenced with immunoSEQ multiplex PCR; TCRdb's copy has only in-frame clones and lacks some. The sample contains tens of thousands of clones, 60% to 80% of which appear only once. The chain joins TRBV10-3 to TRBJ1-2, with D perhaps matching TRBD1 (5 bases). Sequenced here: CD4+ T cells from blood, sampled at the 22-month timepoint. The sequence derives from a human patient who received a liver transplant. T cells may partly derive from the graft donor. The CDR3 DNA follows: TGTGCCATCACTGACGACAGATCTATAGGCGGCTACACCTTC. It codes for CAITDDRSIGGYTF.